Given below is one T cell receptor beta chain in context. This clonotype came up many times. Its antigen is not yet known. Per-base quality was not reported, and no clone a single base away is much larger than it. The meaning of the sample's treatment or condition label: allogeneic hematopoietic cell transplantation with graft depleted of TCRalphabeta T cells and CD19 B cells. The children who served as transplant recipients had been given grafts of TCRalphabeta/CD19-depleted allogeneic hematopoietic cells. Deletion took 7 bases off V and 1 base off J, with a span of 11 bases between the germline ends. CDR1 SNHLY and CDR2 FYNNEI are derived from the germline V gene. Counted from cysteine to phenylalanine, this CDR3 has 15 amino acids. The DNA shown is the 45-base CDR3, in frame from base 1. The sample comes from a study of T-cell reconstitution after alpha-beta-depleted transplantation in children (dated by TCRdb to about 2016). Background for the entire study: Using TCR repertoire profiling, the study quantitatively followed how T-cell immune reconstitution unfolded in children after TCRalphabeta/CD19-depleted allogeneic hematopoietic cell transplantation. Beyond this particular receptor, the publication reports: The high TCRbeta diversity at day 60 in some patients was ascribed to recipient T cells and intrathymic progenitors that had survived conditioning. About two months after transplant, the apparently early recovery of alphabetaT-cell counts reportedly depended on just several hundred clones that had expanded rapidly and came from non-depleted graft cells. Hyperexpanded clone frequencies declined over subsequent months; after one year, T-cell counts and TCRbeta diversity were mostly attributed to newly produced T cells.

Libraries were constructed by PCR. This sample was sequenced with an Illumina HiSeq 2500. To normalize quantification of the TCRbeta repertoire, the TCR libraries were built with molecular barcoding that relied on unique molecular identifiers. The public reads were run again by TCRdb, first through fastp at Q25 and then through MiXCR, and only productive beta chains were kept. CDR3 protein duplicates are merged, each entry listing the most common genes and DNA. The sample table records a few hundred thousand distinct CDR3 sequences; approximately 12% of these occur just once. The ten biggest clones cover about 2.2% of the sample.

This TCR derives from a male patient aged 10 to 17 who had a stem cell transplant for acute myeloid leukemia, so the T cells may come from the graft donor. The rearranged segments are TRBV2 and TRBJ2-6, with the D gene not clear enough to name. The material sequenced was PBMCs, mostly from graft donor cells, taken 360 days after TCRalphabeta/CD19-depleted stem cell transplant. The nucleotide sequence reads TGTGCCAGCACCTACCACAAGTCTGGGGCCAACGTCCTGACTTTC. It translates as CASTYHKSGANVLTF.